This T cell receptor beta chain was identified in a study of identical twins. The CDR3 has 14 amino acids. Trimming cost V 6 bases and J 5 bases, with 14 bases left between them. Germline V lookup: CDR1 MNHNS, CDR2 SASEGT. Via MiXCR, TCRdb re-called the 5' RACE reads, giving one row per CDR3 protein. The sample holds about 520,000 distinct CDR3 sequences, less than 25% seen once. The same data also went into a second study, on T cells expressing NK-cell markers.

The chain links TRBV6-1 to TRBJ1-5, with D uncertain. Sequenced input: CD4+ T cells sorted from blood. The source is a woman in her late teens or twenties in good health. Here the CDR3 DNA reads TGTGCCAGCAGCCCTTGGCCACTGGATCAGCCCCAGCATTTT. Its protein is CASSPWPLDQPQHF.